This T cell receptor (beta chain) was retrieved from a study of T cell changes during pregnancy in multiple sclerosis. V lost 7 bases and J lost 5, with 18 bases in between. Germline lookup yields CDR1 SGDLS and CDR2 YYNGEE. The CDR3 is 14 amino acids. Clones were read by immunoSEQ multiplex PCR, and TCRdb kept only the in-frame ones, dropping some. The table shows about 77,000 clones, with 70% to 90% occurring only once. The source was peripheral blood, collected before pregnancy. The source of this sequence is a female donor with multiple sclerosis, enrolled in a pregnancy study. The chain combines TRBV9 with TRBJ1-2; unclear D gene. Written as DNA, the CDR3 is TGTGCCAGCTCCCTAGGGTCCCCGGGGTATGGCTACACCTTC. Translated: CASSLGSPGYGYTF.